One and the same sample provided the 5 T cell receptor beta chains below, sequenced in a study of graft-versus-host responses after intestinal transplantation. Using immunoSEQ multiplex PCR, the repertoire was profiled, and TCRdb retains in-frame clones only, with some absent. The sample shows tens of thousands of clones, 90% to 95% of them seen only once. Their target antigens are unknown. The source was unstimulated CD4+ T cells sorted from spleen or lymph node cells, collected before intestinal transplant. These receptors were obtained from a human donor who received an intestinal transplant.

The V gene is TRBV27, the J gene TRBJ2-3; 12 nucleotides align to TRBD2. The ends lost 7 bases at V and 4 bases at J; junction bases unmatched: 12. The CDR3 spans 17 residues. Per the germline V gene, CDR1 is MNHEY and CDR2 is SMNVEV (reference sequence). The CDR3 here is CASTQPRLAGASDTQYF. The CDR3 nucleotides read TGTGCCAGCACCCAGCCCCGACTAGCGGGGGCCTCAGATACGCAGTATTTT.

The chain employs TRBV5-6 and TRBJ2-3; 8 nucleotides match TRBD2. CDR3 length equals 16 residues. The J segment lost 2 bases and the V segment lost 1 base, leaving 6 bases of the junction unmatched. CDR1 and CDR2 from the germline V gene are SGHDT and YYEEEE. The CDR3 spells CASSLRVAGTTDTQYF. CDR3 nucleotide sequence: TGTGCCAGCAGCTTGAGGGTAGCGGGGACCACAGATACGCAGTATTTT. Full variable domain (outside the CDR3, taken from reference TRBV5-6 and TRBJ2-3): DAGVTQSPTHLIKTRGQQVTLRCSPKSGHDTVSWYQQALGQGPQFIFQYYEEEERQRGNFPDRFSGHQFPNYSSELNVNALLLGDSALYLCASSLRVAGTTDTQYFGPGTRLTVL.

V and J are TRBV5-1 and TRBJ2-1; 8 nucleotides match TRBD2. Losses at the gene ends were 3 bases for V and 6 bases for J; bases not matched to a gene: 17. This CDR3 is 18 amino acids long. CDR1 SGHRS and CDR2 YFSETQ come from the germline V gene. CDR3: CASSWAVAGHPDGNEQFF. CDR3 in DNA: TGCGCCAGCAGCTGGGCTGTAGCGGGGCATCCAGACGGCAATGAGCAGTTCTTC.

This clone was detected once. The rearrangement links TRBV11-2 to TRBJ2-4; D might be TRBD1 (6 bases). Deletions cut 5 bases from V and 2 bases from J, with 10 bases between. The CDR3 totals 14 residues. Germline V lookup: CDR1 SGHAT, CDR2 FQNNGV. CDR3 coding DNA: TGTGCCAGCAGCCCACAGGGCCCCAAAAACATTCAGTACTTC. It encodes CASSPQGPKNIQYF.

This clone was seen once. This chain links TRBV19 with TRBJ1-5; TRBD1 aligns across 9 bases. Germline values: CDR1 LNHDA, CDR2 SQIVND (reference sequence). V lost 6 bases to trimming and J lost 1 base; unmatched junction nucleotides: 4. This CDR3 region has 15 residues. CDR3 in DNA: TGTGCCAGTAGATTCGACAGGGGGAGCAATCAGCCCCAGCATTTT. It codes for CASRFDRGSNQPQHF.